Shown below are 3 T cell receptor beta chains from a single sample sequenced in a study of shared clonotypes between healthy human individuals. The method was immunoSEQ multiplex PCR; TCRdb's version includes in-frame clones alone and lacks a portion of them. Among around 550,000 clones, approximately 95% were seen once, and the ten largest hold approximately 0.11%. CD8 cells regarded as naive lacked CD45RO, were positively chosen for CCR7, and omitted terminally differentiated effector memory CD45RA+ cells. The sample comprised naive CD8+ T cells sorted from blood. These receptors originate from a woman aged 25 to 39 in good health.

The rearrangement uses TRBV5-1 and TRBJ1-5; D gene unclear. Germline V gene lookup returns CDR1 SGHRS and CDR2 YFSETQ. V was cut by 4 bases and J by 7 bases, with 12 bases left in between. The CDR3 is made up of 13 amino acids. In DNA, the CDR3 is TGCGCCAGCAGCCCCTGGACGGGGCAGCCCCAGCATTTT. It yields the protein CASSPWTGQPQHF.

The rearrangement joins TRBV13 to TRBJ1-1; 9 positions agree with TRBD1. V was pared by 7 bases and J by 4 bases, with 7 bases of the junction left unmatched. There are 14 residues in the CDR3. Germline values: CDR1 PRHDT, CDR2 FYEKMQ (reference sequence). DNA for the CDR3: TGTGCCAGCACCCACACAGGGGGCGGCACTGAAGCTTTCTTT. This codes for CASTHTGGGTEAFF. The complete variable domain, with remaining parts taken from reference TRBV13 and TRBJ1-1, reads AAGVIQSPRHLIKEKRETATLKCYPIPRHDTVYWYQQGPGQDPQFLISFYEKMQSDKGSIPDRFSAQQFSDYHSELNMSSLELGDSALYFCASTHTGGGTEAFFGQGTRLTVV.

The chain employs TRBV7-9 and TRBJ1-1; no reliable D call. Between the trimmed V and J ends, which lost 6 bases and 4 bases, there was a span of 21 bases. CDR3 length: 16 residues. Germline V gives CDR1 SEHNR, CDR2 FQNEAQ (reference sequence). The CDR3 DNA sequence: TGTGCCAGCAGTCCTCCACCGAGCGGCGTTAGCACTGAAGCTTTCTTT. This encodes CASSPPPSGVSTEAFF.